This TCR beta chain was sequenced during a study of shared clonotypes between healthy human individuals. Data came from immunoSEQ multiplex PCR; TCRdb stores just in-frame clones and leaves some out. The table shows 1.4 million or so clones, with 98% occurring only once. Germline V lookup: CDR1 MNHNY, CDR2 SVGAGI (reference sequence). V was cut by 7 bases and J by 4 bases, with 20 bases left in between. The CDR3 spans 15 residues. This chain links TRBV6-6 with TRBJ2-7; possibly TRBD2 for D (6 bases). This sequence was found in a man aged 30 to 39 in good health. Material: naive CD4+ T cells sorted from blood. Subset reported: CD45RA+ positively selected. For the CDR3, the DNA is TGTGCCAGCACCCAGACTGGGCAGGGAGGTTACGAGCAGTACTTC. Protein product: CASTQTGQGGYEQYF.